The 26 T cell receptor beta chains listed next were all sequenced from one sample in a study of post-analysis software for immune sequencing data. Incorporated into the TCR beta cDNA libraries were unique molecular identifiers, which served to reduce PCR and sequencing biases. MiXCR was run by TCRdb on the PCR reads, yielding one entry per CDR3 protein. Of hundreds of thousands of distinct CDR3 sequences detected, nearly 45% appear once; the ten largest clones hold 12%. Points from the study as a whole: Patients showed TRBV5-6, TRBV5-1 and TRBV20-1 among four to six TRBV segments more frequent than in controls.

The antigens for these receptors are not known. Sequencing was performed on blood. All receptors come from a girl aged 5-17 years with multiple sclerosis.

The CDR3 loop reads CSARLTGERYEQYF. CDR3 DNA: TGCAGTGCTAGGTTGACAGGGGAACGCTACGAGCAGTACTTC. The gene calls are TRBV20-1 and TRBJ2-7; 8 bases agree with TRBD1. V shed 3 bases, J shed 3 bases, and the junction held 7 bases outside the gene matches. This CDR3 region has 14 residues. In germline, CDR1 is DFQATT, CDR2 SNEGSKA (reference sequence).

The chain recombines TRBV7-3 with TRBJ2-3; D not certain. Trimming removed 5 bases from V and 2 bases from J, with 8 bases in between. This CDR3 spans 13 amino acids. CDR1 is SGHTA and CDR2 is FQGTGA in the germline V gene. For the CDR3, the DNA is TGTGCCAGCAGCCCTTTCAACACAGATACGCAGTATTTT. It translates to CASSPFNTDTQYF.

The chain couples TRBV12-3 or TRBV12-4 to TRBJ1-1; D is perhaps TRBD1 (5 bases). CDR3 length: 15 amino acids. Trimming took 1 base from V and 3 from J, leaving 12 bases between them. The CDR3 DNA follows: TGTGCCAGCAGTTTAGGCCCGGGGGGGGACACTGAAGCTTTCTTT. This gives the protein CASSLGPGGDTEAFF.

The chain is built from TRBV5-1 and TRBJ2-7, with TRBD2 matching over 10 bases. The CDR3 length is 16 residues. Germline assignment: CDR1 SGHRS and CDR2 YFSETQ. V was pared by 4 bases and J by 2 bases, with 9 bases of the junction left unmatched. DNA for the CDR3: TGCGCCAGCAGCCCTATCGGACTAGCGGAGACCTACGAGCAGTACTTC. Translated, it gives CASSPIGLAETYEQYF.

This chain connects TRBV12-3 or TRBV12-4 to TRBJ1-1; the match to TRBD1 covers 10 bases. CDR3 length: 13 amino acids. V gave up 6 bases and J gave up 11 bases; unmatched junction bases: 9. The CDR3 sequence: CASSLDRGSFAFF. Written as DNA, the CDR3 is TGTGCCAGCAGCCTGGACAGGGGGTCATTCGCTTTCTTT.

The chain links TRBV10-3 to TRBJ1-1; the match to TRBD1 covers 12 bases. Germline assignment: CDR1 ENHRY and CDR2 SYGVKD. With V trimmed by 0 bases and J by 3 bases, 8 bases remained unmatched. The CDR3 totals 18 residues. CDR3 loop: CAISESTRDRGRDTEAFF. CDR3 coding DNA: TGTGCCATCAGTGAGTCGACTCGGGACAGGGGGCGCGACACTGAAGCTTTCTTT.

The chain uses TRBV10-3 and TRBJ2-5; D unresolved. Germline lookup yields CDR1 ENHRY and CDR2 SYGVKD. V lost 4 bases and J lost 1, with 7 bases in between. This CDR3 is built from 13 residues. CDR3: CAISGTSQETQYF. In DNA form, the CDR3 reads TGTGCCATCAGTGGGACCTCCCAAGAGACCCAGTACTTC.

V gene TRBV25-1 combines with J gene TRBJ2-1; no clear D gene. This CDR3 has 15 residues. The germline V and J ends were trimmed by 2 bases and 1 base, with 9 bases remaining between them. CDR1 is MGHDK, CDR2 SYGVNS, per germline. The CDR3 reads CASSEVLASYNEQFF. The CDR3 bases are TGTGCCAGCAGTGAAGTTTTAGCTTCCTACAATGAGCAGTTCTTC.

This sequence joins TRBV6-2 or TRBV6-3 and TRBJ2-7; 7 nucleotides align to TRBD2. Trimming at V came to 0 bases and at J to 7 bases, leaving 12 bases not matched to a gene. In germline, CDR1 is MNHEY, CDR2 SVGEGT. CDR3 size: 16 residues. CDR3 loop: CASSYSTGEGLDEQYF. The CDR3 DNA sequence: TGTGCCAGCAGTTACTCGACGGGGGAGGGCCTCGATGAGCAGTACTTC.

This clonotype was seen a handful of times. The rearrangement uses TRBV19 and TRBJ2-3, with D possibly matching TRBD2 (6 bases). The CDR3 is 13 residues long. V was trimmed by 10 bases and J by 4 bases, leaving 15 bases between them. Germline V gene data show CDR1 as LNHDA and CDR2 as SQIVND (reference sequence). The CDR3 bases are TGTGCCACAAGCCCGGGAGTTTCAGATACGCAGTATTTT. This gives the protein CATSPGVSDTQYF. Based on the CDR3 plus reference TRBV19 and TRBJ2-3, the full variable domain is DGGITQSPKYLFRKEGQNVTLSCEQNLNHDAMYWYRQDPGQGLRLIYYSQIVNDFQKGDIAEGYSVSREKKESFPLTVTSAQKNPTAFYLCATSPGVSDTQYFGPGTRLTVL.

The chain is built from TRBV12-3 or TRBV12-4 and TRBJ1-6; D is ambiguous. The V end was cut by 0 bases, the J end by 3 bases, with 6 bases between. The CDR3 runs 15 residues. The CDR3 bases are TGTGCCAGCAGTTTAGCGGGAGTCTATAATTCACCCCTCCACTTT. Its protein is CASSLAGVYNSPLHF.

This rearrangement joins TRBV5-6 to TRBJ2-7, with unresolved D. The germline gives CDR1 SGHDT, CDR2 YYEEEE. The CDR3 sequence is 14 residues long. V was cut by 6 bases and J by 0 bases, with 13 bases left in between. The CDR3 nucleotides are TGTGCCAGCACCGGAATTTTCAGCTCCTACGAGCAGTACTTC. Its translation is CASTGIFSSYEQYF.

The chain is built from TRBV7-9 and TRBJ2-7; D is unclear. The DNA end is more similar to TRBJ2-5, so the J call may be wrong. The CDR3 is made up of 15 amino acids. Germline CDR1 and CDR2: SEHNR and FQNEAQ (reference sequence). For the CDR3, the DNA is TGTGCCAGCAGCTTAGTTCCGGCCCTTCAAGAGACCCAGTACTTC. It translates to CASSLVPALQETQYF.

The chain combines TRBV9 with TRBJ2-1; the D gene is possibly TRBD2 (6 bases). Trimming removed 0 bases from V and 4 bases from J, with 11 bases in between. This CDR3 has 15 amino acids. Germline values: CDR1 SGDLS, CDR2 YYNGEE. The CDR3 protein is CASSVGSGAYNEQFF. CDR3 in DNA: TGTGCCAGCAGCGTAGGTAGCGGAGCGTACAATGAGCAGTTCTTC. Combining the CDR3 with reference TRBV9 and TRBJ2-1 gives the whole variable domain DSGVTQTPKHLITATGQRVTLRCSPRSGDLSVYWYQQSLDQGLQFLIQYYNGEERAKGNILERFSAQQFPDLHSELNLSSLELGDSALYFCASSVGSGAYNEQFFGPGTRLTVL.

This clonotype was seen only a few times. This chain uses TRBV20-1 with TRBJ2-1; D unclear. CDR1 and CDR2 (germline): DFQATT, SNEGSKA (reference sequence). The CDR3 covers 10 residues. V was cut by 1 base and J by 10 bases, with 5 bases left in between. CDR3 nucleotide sequence: TGCAGTGCTAGAGTGAAAGAGCAGTTCTTC. Protein: CSARVKEQFF.

This chain connects TRBV3-1 to TRBJ2-5; possibly TRBD1 or TRBD2 for D (5 bases each). This CDR3 spans 13 amino acids. Germline V gene lookup returns CDR1 LGHDT and CDR2 YNNKEL (reference sequence). V was shortened by 1 base and J by 5 bases, with 8 bases between the two germline ends. The CDR3 here is CASSQVWGETQYF. DNA of the CDR3: TGTGCCAGCAGCCAAGTCTGGGGGGAGACCCAGTACTTC.

V is TRBV28 and J is TRBJ1-5; 7 bases agree with TRBD1. Germline V gene data show CDR1 as MDHEN and CDR2 as SYDVKM. There are 15 residues in the CDR3. Trimming took 7 bases from V and 7 from J; bases not matched to a gene: 13. Written as DNA, the CDR3 is TGTGCCAGCACCCCTAGTGACAGGGAGGGACAGCCCCAGCATTTT. It encodes CASTPSDREGQPQHF.

The CDR3 nucleotides are TGTGCCAGCAGCCCTGAGCGGGATTCCGACAATGAGCAGTTCTTC. It encodes CASSPERDSDNEQFF. The chain links TRBV12-3 or TRBV12-4 to TRBJ2-1; the match to TRBD2 covers 7 bases. The CDR3 totals 15 residues. After removal of 6 bases from V and 5 bases from J, the junction contained 10 bases not matched to a gene.

The V call is TRBV14, the J call TRBJ2-1, with 7 positions matching TRBD1. The ends lost 2 bases at V and 12 bases at J; junction bases unmatched: 4. The CDR3 contains 12 residues. From germline, CDR1 is SGHDN and CDR2 FVKESK. The CDR3 DNA reads as TGTGCCAGCAGCCAAATCGGGACAGCGCAGTTCTTC. Protein product: CASSQIGTAQFF.

In DNA, the CDR3 is TGTGCCAGCAGTTATTGGACAGCCCATTACAATGAGCAGTTCTTC. Protein sequence: CASSYWTAHYNEQFF. This chain links TRBV5-5 with TRBJ2-1; perhaps TRBD1 as D (6 bases). Trimming removed 5 bases at V and 4 bases at J, with 16 bases between. The CDR3 runs 15 residues. Germline CDR1 SGHKS, CDR2 YYEKEE (reference sequence).

A few counts support this clonotype. The chain is built from TRBV9 and TRBJ2-3; D might be TRBD1 or TRBD2, each matching 5 bases. Trimming took off 4 bases at V and 3 bases at J, with 24 bases between the two ends. This CDR3 has 18 amino acids. Per the germline V gene, CDR1 is SGDLS and CDR2 is YYNGEE. CDR3 amino acids: CASSPRGIGARGTDTQYF. As DNA, the CDR3 is TGTGCCAGCAGCCCCCGCGGAATCGGGGCCCGTGGAACAGATACGCAGTATTTT. Full variable domain (rest looked up from reference TRBV9 and TRBJ2-3): DSGVTQTPKHLITATGQRVTLRCSPRSGDLSVYWYQQSLDQGLQFLIQYYNGEERAKGNILERFSAQQFPDLHSELNLSSLELGDSALYFCASSPRGIGARGTDTQYFGPGTRLTVL.

The V and J genes are TRBV27 and TRBJ2-3; D gene ambiguous. V was cut by 2 bases and J by 0 bases, with 6 bases left in between. This CDR3 contains 14 residues. The germline V gene encodes CDR1 MNHEY and CDR2 SMNVEV (reference sequence). The CDR3 reads CASSLQFSTDTQYF. CDR3 nucleotides: TGTGCCAGCAGTTTACAGTTTAGCACAGATACGCAGTATTTT.

This clonotype has a handful of counts. The chain has TRBV28 and TRBJ1-2, with D possibly being TRBD1 (5 bases). With 11 bases removed from V and 7 bases from J, the gap between germline ends came to 20 bases. Germline V gene lookup returns CDR1 MDHEN and CDR2 SYDVKM. The CDR3 contains 13 residues. As DNA, the CDR3 is TGTGCCCTCCGGGGGGATGTAGGTGGTGGCTACACCTTC. Protein sequence: CALRGDVGGGYTF.

This chain connects TRBV12-3 or TRBV12-4 to TRBJ2-5; 10 nucleotides align to TRBD1. The CDR3 is 15 amino acids. Trimming at V came to 5 bases and at J to 5 bases, leaving 8 bases not matched to a gene. In DNA, the CDR3 is TGTGCCAGCAGTACGACAGGGGGCGCGGGGGAGACCCAGTACTTC. This encodes CASSTTGGAGETQYF.

This clonotype was counted a few times. The rearrangement links TRBV27 to TRBJ2-4, with TRBD1 matching 7 bases. The J call is in doubt because the DNA end fits TRBJ2-7 better. The CDR3 is made up of 12 amino acids. Germline assignment: CDR1 MNHEY and CDR2 SMNVEV (reference sequence). CDR3 region: CASRQGYHEQYF. In DNA form, the CDR3 reads TGTGCCAGCAGACAGGGGTATCACGAGCAGTACTTC.

This clonotype turned up a few times. The rearrangement uses TRBV27 and TRBJ2-3, with 7 bases that match TRBD2. J lost 2 bases, V lost 4 bases, and 9 bases had no gene match. In germline, CDR1 is MNHEY, CDR2 SMNVEV (reference sequence). The CDR3 has 16 residues. DNA for the CDR3: TGTGCCAGCAGTTATCCTAGCGGTACTTCCACAGATACGCAGTATTTT. The encoded protein is CASSYPSGTSTDTQYF.